This is a list of T cell receptor beta chains from one sample in a study of control samples from healthy donors and cancer patients. Repertoires were generated with immunoSEQ multiplex PCR, while TCRdb's copy carries only in-frame clones and drops some. The sample lists about 120,000 clones, 85% to 90% occurring once. Sequences were obtained from PBMCs. The source of these receptors is a woman aged 50 to 65 with colorectal cancer. CDR3s include the opening cysteine and the closing phenylalanine or tryptophan. Clone sizes are given selectively: once, few, many, or a class where the clone is expanded.

CASSPNRGGETQYF	TRBV2	TRBJ2-5	-
CASRLGGASVYGYTF	TRBV2	TRBJ1-2	-
CASSLAGAGGNTIYF	TRBV11-2	TRBJ1-3	-
CASSPAGGGVSDTQYF	TRBV11-3	TRBJ2-3	-
CASSPGGTTGELFF	TRBV28	TRBJ2-2	-
CASSQTSGKPSDTQYF	TRBV4-1	TRBJ2-3	-
CASSMPAEADTQYF	TRBV19	TRBJ2-3	-
CASSPSRDRGPGWNEQYF	TRBV5-1	TRBJ2-7	-
CASSEGLPNTGELFF	TRBV25-1	TRBJ2-2	-
CASSEGRGGELFF	TRBV6-1	TRBJ2-2	-
CSADGDSTSTDTQYF	TRBV29-1	TRBJ2-3	-
CAISSTSGLFDEQFF	TRBV10-3	TRBJ2-1	-
CASREWGQETQYF	TRBV3-1/TRBV3-2	TRBJ2-5	-
CASSAGRGGLEPQHF	TRBV5-1	TRBJ1-5	-
CATRIDLGPRSGNTIYF	TRBV15	TRBJ1-3	-
CASKSVLYEQYF	TRBV28	TRBJ2-7	-
CASSRGQIIGYTF	TRBV18	TRBJ1-2	-
CARGQVPAEQYF	TRBV19	TRBJ2-7	-
CASSQDLGTSTDTQYF	TRBV4-1	TRBJ2-3	-
CASSDRNYGYTF	TRBV6-1	TRBJ1-2	few
CASSYTSGLYTGELFF	TRBV6-2/TRBV6-3	TRBJ2-2	-
CASSGETSGSSYEQYF	TRBV25-1	TRBJ2-7	-
CASRALGTDTQYF	TRBV5-1	TRBJ2-3	-
CASSSYLAGATYEQYF	TRBV7-9	TRBJ2-7	few
CASSLVTGTAYEQYF	TRBV5-1	TRBJ2-7	-
CASSITSGGWEQFF	TRBV19	TRBJ2-1	-
CASSYKGHFTQYF	TRBV6-2/TRBV6-3	TRBJ2-5	-
CATGPGLSNQPQHF	TRBV15	TRBJ1-5	once